These T cell receptor beta chains were read from a single sample in a study of blood T cells in healthy people across ages. Via MiXCR, TCRdb re-called the 5' RACE reads, giving one row per CDR3 protein. There are about 2 million distinct CDR3 sequences in the sample; roughly 50% occur only once, and about 2.1% lies in the top ten. The sequenced material came from blood. The receptors stem from a woman in her 40s in good health. The CDR3 runs from the conserved cysteine through the conserved F or W. Each record gives: D gene, V gene, CDR3 length, clone size, J gene, CDR3 protein, CDR3 DNA. D genes are given only for firm matches. Clone size is not always given. Where it is, it says once, few, many or a class for expanded clones.

TRBD1	TRBV7-9	16	-	TRBJ1-1	CASRQGTGRSNTEAFF	TGTGCCAGCAGACAGGGGACAGGGCGTTCGAACACTGAAGCTTTCTTT
-	TRBV5-1	15	-	TRBJ2-3	CASSLGPVTRDTQYF	TGCGCCAGCAGCTTGGGTCCGGTAACGCGGGATACGCAGTATTTT
-	TRBV7-2	16	few	TRBJ2-5	CASSDSPNQGAKTQYF	TGTGCCAGCAGCGACAGCCCAAACCAAGGGGCAAAGACCCAGTACTTC
TRBD2	TRBV27	17	-	TRBJ2-1	CASSAGGAGGPYNEQFF	TGTGCCAGCAGTGCCGGAGGAGCGGGGGGGCCCTACAATGAGCAGTTCTTC
-	TRBV7-2	12	-	TRBJ2-3	CAAEHSTDTQYF	TGTGCCGCCGAACATAGCACAGATACGCAGTATTTT
TRBD1	TRBV6-5	15	few	TRBJ2-7	CASSYSRQGEGEQYF	TGTGCCAGCAGTTACTCGCGACAGGGGGAAGGCGAGCAGTACTTC
TRBD2	TRBV4-3	15	few	TRBJ2-1	CASSRGLAGFDEQFF	TGCGCCAGCAGCCGAGGACTAGCGGGGTTCGATGAGCAGTTCTTC
TRBD2	TRBV20-1	14	-	TRBJ2-7	CSGARGRGAYEQYF	TGCAGTGGTGCCCGAGGCCGGGGGGCCTACGAGCAGTACTTC
-	TRBV28	19	-	TRBJ2-6	CASSFLIAGGTTGANVLTF	TGTGCCAGCAGTTTTTTGATCGCCGGGGGAACGACTGGGGCCAACGTCCTGACTTTC
-	TRBV27	15	-	TRBJ2-7	CASRSGTRPYNEQYF	TGTGCCAGCAGAAGTGGGACGCGCCCCTACAATGAGCAGTACTTC
-	TRBV20-1	15	-	TRBJ2-2	CSAKGGTEYTGELFF	TGCAGTGCAAAGGGCGGGACCGAGTACACCGGGGAGCTGTTTTTT
-	TRBV20-1	14	-	TRBJ1-4	CSARVRMDGEKLFF	TGCAGTGCTAGAGTTCGCATGGACGGTGAAAAACTGTTTTTT
TRBD1	TRBV20-1	14	many	TRBJ2-7	CSAEDRGEGYEQYF	TGCAGTGCTGAAGACAGGGGCGAAGGCTACGAGCAGTACTTC
-	TRBV28	13	-	TRBJ2-5	CASSKGSQETQYF	TGTGCCAGCAGTAAAGGGTCGCAAGAGACCCAGTACTTC
TRBD2	TRBV3-1	17	few	TRBJ2-5	CASSPRLAGSQGETQYF	TGTGCCAGCAGCCCCCGGCTAGCGGGTTCCCAAGGGGAGACCCAGTACTTC
-	TRBV15	14	-	TRBJ2-7	CATSREMGLDEQYF	TGTGCCACCAGCAGAGAGATGGGGCTCGACGAGCAGTACTTC
-	TRBV6-1	15	-	TRBJ2-7	CASSRTGNPLNEQYF	TGTGCCAGCAGTCGAACAGGAAACCCCCTGAACGAGCAGTACTTC
TRBD2	TRBV7-2	16	few	TRBJ2-1	CASSLVPAGGLNEQFF	TGTGCCAGCAGCTTAGTTCCAGCGGGGGGGCTGAATGAGCAGTTCTTC
-	TRBV7-9	11	few	TRBJ2-3	CASSLGPTQYF	TGTGCCAGCAGCTTAGGCCCAACGCAGTATTTT
-	TRBV6-6	13	few	TRBJ2-1	CASSDRNYNEQFF	TGTGCCAGCAGTGACAGGAATTACAATGAGCAGTTCTTC
-	TRBV7-9	14	-	TRBJ2-7	CASSDTGISYEQYF	TGTGCCAGCAGCGATACAGGGATCTCCTACGAGCAGTACTTC
-	TRBV27	15	few	TRBJ1-2	CASSRSVSVGYGYTF	TGTGCCAGCAGTCGTTCAGTCTCAGTCGGCTATGGCTACACCTTC
-	TRBV6-2/TRBV6-3	12	few	TRBJ2-1	CASSVPGLEQFF	TGTGCCAGCAGCGTTCCGGGACTTGAGCAGTTCTTC
-	TRBV7-2	17	once	TRBJ2-1	CASSLGVRDRLGETQFF	TGTGCCAGCAGCTTAGGCGTCCGCGACAGGCTAGGGGAGACCCAGTTCTTC
-	TRBV15	15	-	TRBJ2-5	CATSRDGRVLETQYF	TGTGCCACCAGCAGAGATGGTCGGGTTCTAGAGACCCAGTACTTC
TRBD1	TRBV6-2/TRBV6-3	15	many	TRBJ2-7	CASSSGTGVSYEQYF	TGTGCCAGCAGCTCCGGGACAGGTGTCTCCTACGAGCAGTACTTC
-	TRBV19	17	-	TRBJ2-3	CASSTLSGLADPDTQYF	TGTGCCAGTAGTACTCTCTCGGGCCTCGCGGACCCAGATACGCAGTATTTT
TRBD1	TRBV19	12	-	TRBJ2-1	CASWDRVNEQFF	TGTGCCAGTTGGGACAGGGTCAATGAGCAGTTCTTC
-	TRBV28	13	many	TRBJ2-7	CASSPTGRYEQYF	TGTGCCAGCAGTCCGACAGGGAGGTACGAGCAGTACTTC
-	TRBV24-1	16	few	TRBJ2-5	CATSDPGRARQETQYF	TGTGCCACCAGTGACCCGGGACGAGCGAGGCAAGAGACCCAGTACTTC
-	TRBV5-1	16	-	TRBJ2-7	CASSLSPQGPRHEQYF	TGCGCCAGCAGCTTGTCCCCGCAAGGCCCACGGCACGAGCAGTACTTC
TRBD1	TRBV6-6	14	-	TRBJ1-5	CASSYQGQVQPQHF	TGTGCCAGCAGTTACCAGGGACAGGTACAGCCCCAGCATTTT
-	TRBV20-1	12	-	TRBJ2-7	CSASLSYNEQYF	TGCAGTGCTAGCTTGTCCTACAATGAGCAGTACTTC
TRBD1	TRBV5-6	15	once	TRBJ1-2	CASSLAGDRADGYTF	TGTGCCAGCAGCTTGGCGGGGGACAGGGCTGATGGCTACACCTTC
-	TRBV20-1	14	-	TRBJ2-1	CSATQAPAYNEQFF	TGCAGTGCCACACAGGCCCCGGCCTACAATGAGCAGTTCTTC
-	TRBV20-1	16	few	TRBJ2-6	CSARDPGGTGANVLTF	TGCAGTGCTAGAGACCCCGGAGGGACTGGGGCCAACGTCCTGACTTTC
-	TRBV7-2	14	-	TRBJ2-1	CASSLAVLCNEQFF	TGTGCCAGCAGCTTGGCGGTCCTCTGCAATGAGCAGTTCTTC
-	TRBV5-8	16	-	TRBJ2-5	CASSLEEYRKQETQYF	TGTGCCAGCAGCTTGGAGGAATACAGGAAACAAGAGACCCAGTACTTC
TRBD1	TRBV20-1	13	-	TRBJ2-5	CSAQGAGQETQYF	TGCAGTGCCCAGGGGGCAGGACAAGAGACCCAGTACTTC
-	TRBV5-1	15	-	TRBJ1-2	CASRPAGVTGYGYTF	TGCGCCAGCAGGCCCGCAGGGGTCACAGGCTATGGCTACACCTTC
-	TRBV7-2	14	-	TRBJ2-4	CASSLDRGQNIQYF	TGTGCCAGCAGCTTAGACCGGGGGCAAAACATTCAGTACTTC
-	TRBV29-1	13	-	TRBJ1-1	CSAITFGSTEAFF	TGCAGCGCAATAACATTTGGGAGCACTGAAGCTTTCTTT
TRBD2	TRBV28	13	-	TRBJ2-2	CAAGVVIPGELFF	TGTGCCGCGGGGGTTGTAATCCCCGGGGAGCTGTTTTTT
-	TRBV6-1	13	few	TRBJ2-7	CASSNGQTQEQYF	TGTGCCAGCAGTAACGGACAGACGCAAGAGCAGTACTTC
-	TRBV24-1	13	-	TRBJ1-5	CATSVGGKQPQHF	TGTGCCACCAGTGTAGGCGGTAAGCAGCCCCAGCATTTT
-	TRBV12-3/TRBV12-4	15	-	TRBJ2-3	CASRQAGARHDTQYF	TGTGCCAGCAGACAGGCGGGGGCCCGGCACGATACGCAGTATTTT
-	TRBV28	17	few	TRBJ2-6	CASSFSSLSSGANVLTF	TGTGCCAGCAGTTTCTCCAGCCTGAGCTCTGGGGCCAACGTCCTGACTTTC
TRBD1	TRBV20-1	15	-	TRBJ2-3	CSAAQGVASTDTQYF	TGCAGTGCTGCACAGGGGGTCGCTAGCACAGATACGCAGTATTTT
-	TRBV6-1	14	few	TRBJ1-2	CASSEMEGGYGYTF	TGTGCCAGCAGTGAGATGGAAGGGGGCTATGGCTACACCTTC